This entry describes one T cell receptor beta chain. Antigen unknown. Clones were read by immunoSEQ multiplex PCR, and TCRdb kept only the in-frame ones, dropping some. The data contain 40,000 to 60,000 clones, just under 80% of them singletons. The data are from a study of a mutant IDH1 vaccine in newly diagnosed glioma. This CDR3 has 14 amino acids. CDR1 is MGHRA and CDR2 is YSYEKL in the germline V gene. With V trimmed by 1 base and J by 3 bases, 3 bases remained unmatched. The time point denotes: week 5, during vaccination. Every vaccine dose comprised 300 ug of mutant IDH1 20-mer peptide plus topical imiquimod. Donors had new WHO grade 3 or 4 IDH1-mutant, ATRX-lost astrocytomas. General observations from the study: Whatever changes occurred in top peripheral T cell clonotypes seemed unrelated to pseudoprogression.

The TCR originated in a woman between 35 and 50 years old with glioma. Source: PBMCs, taken from a glioma patient whose treatment included an IDH1 peptide vaccine. The rearrangement uses TRBV4-1 and TRBJ2-7; TRBD2 aligns across 7 bases. DNA for the CDR3: TGCGCCAGCAGCCAAGGGGTAGCGGGCTACGAGCAGTACTTC. This encodes CASSQGVAGYEQYF.